The 29 T cell receptor beta chains reported below all come from one sample, sequenced in a study of cytomegalovirus exposure and HLA in healthy donors. With 60 Vbeta and 13 Jbeta primers, the PCR was carried out. Clones were sequenced by immunoSEQ multiplex PCR, and TCRdb holds only the in-frame ones, with some missing. The data show 200,000 to 250,000 clones, with about 80% seen just once and less than 8.5% held by the top ten. The sample was PBMCs. The source is a woman aged 55-70 years in good health and CMV-seropositive.

The chain has TRBV2 and TRBJ1-5; D call uncertain. The CDR3 is 12 residues long. Trimming left V 10 bases short and J 5 bases short, with 12 bases between. Germline V gene sequence: CDR1 SNHLY, CDR2 FYNNEI. The CDR3 region has the DNA TGTGCCACCCGCCGGGTGGATCAGCCCCAGCATTTT. Its protein is CATRRVDQPQHF.

This chain connects TRBV29-1 to TRBJ1-3, with D unresolved. Deletions cut 4 bases from V and 2 bases from J, with 12 bases between. The CDR3 contains 14 residues. Per germline, CDR1 SQVTM and CDR2 ANQGSEA. CDR3 protein: CSVVLQRTGNTIYF. CDR3 coding DNA: TGCAGCGTTGTCTTGCAGAGGACTGGAAACACCATATATTTT.

This chain connects TRBV20-1 to TRBJ2-7; possibly TRBD2 for D (5 bases). Germline V gene lookup returns CDR1 DFQATT and CDR2 SNEGSKA (reference sequence). V dropped 6 bases and J dropped 6 bases, with 12 bases sitting between them. The CDR3 contains 11 residues. CDR3 sequence: CSATTSFEQYF. The CDR3 coding sequence is TGCAGTGCAACAACTAGTTTCGAGCAGTACTTC.

J is TRBJ1-3 and V is TRBV25-1; D may be TRBD1 (5 bases). This CDR3 has 13 amino acids. Trimming removed 8 bases from V and 0 bases from J, with 8 bases in between. Per germline, CDR1 MGHDK and CDR2 SYGVNS. The CDR3 loop is CASSDISGNTIYF. CDR3 sequence (DNA): TGTGCCAGCTCGGACATCTCTGGAAACACCATATATTTT.

The rearrangement uses TRBV5-1 and TRBJ2-7, with D maybe TRBD2 (5 bases). Germline CDR1 is SGHRS and CDR2 is YFSETQ. The V and J ends lost 4 bases and 6 bases respectively, with 17 bases between them. The CDR3 extends over 14 amino acids. This CDR3 reads CASSGSRSGFEQYF. The CDR3 DNA reads TGCGCCAGCAGCGGGAGTCGATCTGGGTTCGAGCAGTACTTC.

The chain uses TRBV7-3 and TRBJ2-7; 7 nucleotides agree with TRBD2. Looked up from germline, CDR1 is SGHTA and CDR2 is FQGTGA. Trimming cost V 0 bases and J 3 bases; bases outside gene matches: 2. The CDR3 sequence is 14 residues long. The CDR3 nucleotides read TGTGCCAGCAGCTTAACTGGGGGGGGCTACGAGCAGTACTTC. This translates into CASSLTGGGYEQYF.

The V call is TRBV5-4, the J call TRBJ2-7, with D possibly being TRBD2 (6 bases). The germline gives CDR1 SGHNT, CDR2 YYREEE (reference sequence). V was clipped by 2 bases and J by 4 bases, with 13 bases between them. CDR3 length: 14 amino acids. This chain's CDR3 is CASSLSGSLYEQYF. Here the CDR3 DNA reads TGTGCCAGCAGCTTATCCGGGAGTCTGTACGAGCAGTACTTC.

The CDR3 here is CASSVAGIGYNEQFF. The CDR3 DNA follows: TGTGCCAGCAGCGTAGCCGGGATTGGTTACAATGAGCAGTTCTTC. This chain joins TRBV9 and TRBJ2-1; TRBD2 might be the D (5 bases). Trimming took off 0 bases at V and 4 bases at J, with 11 bases between the two ends. This CDR3 contains 15 residues. Germline CDR1 and CDR2: SGDLS and YYNGEE.

The V and J genes are TRBV5-4 and TRBJ1-1; D may be TRBD1 (6 bases). The germline V and J ends were trimmed by 2 bases and 0 bases, with 11 bases remaining between them. Germline V CDR1 and CDR2: SGHNT, YYREEE (reference sequence). This CDR3 has 15 amino acids. CDR3 nucleotides: TGTGCCAGCAGCTTAACAGGGTCGATGAACACTGAAGCTTTCTTT. Protein product: CASSLTGSMNTEAFF.

The rearrangement uses TRBV6-1 and TRBJ2-5; a possible D gene is TRBD1 (5 bases). Judging by the DNA end, TRBJ2-7 fits better; the J call may be wrong. The CDR3 length is 14 residues. The germline gives CDR1 MNHNS, CDR2 SASEGT. CDR3 DNA sequence: TGTGCCAGCAGTGAAATAGGGGATGGGCCCGAGCAGTACTTC. Translated, it gives CASSEIGDGPEQYF.

This chain joins TRBV18 and TRBJ2-7; 8 bases map to TRBD2. This CDR3 contains 15 residues. V was pared by 3 bases and J by 4 bases, with 8 bases of the junction left unmatched. Germline CDR1 KGHSH, CDR2 LQKENI. CDR3 nucleotide sequence: TGTGCCAGCTCACCGCCGGGACTAGGGACTTACGAGCAGTACTTC. Translating gives CASSPPGLGTYEQYF.

The chain combines TRBV2 with TRBJ2-1, with D tentatively TRBD1 (6 bases). Germline V gene lookup returns CDR1 SNHLY and CDR2 FYNNEI. This CDR3 has 14 residues. Trimming removed 4 bases at V and 7 bases at J, with 14 bases between. CDR3 protein: CASSVVYQGNEQFF. DNA of the CDR3: TGTGCCAGCAGTGTGGTGTATCAGGGGAATGAGCAGTTCTTC. Variable domain in full (rest from reference TRBV2 and TRBJ2-1): EPEVTQTPSHQVTQMGQEVILRCVPISNHLYFYWYRQILGQKVEFLVSFYNNEISEKSEIFDDQFSVERPDGSNFTLKIRSTKLEDSAMYFCASSVVYQGNEQFFGPGTRLTVL.

The V gene is TRBV9, the J gene TRBJ2-7, with TRBD1 matching 9 bases. The trim removed 4 bases at V and 2 bases at J, leaving 13 bases unmatched. Germline lookup yields CDR1 SGDLS and CDR2 YYNGEE. CDR3 length: 17 amino acids. The CDR3 loop reads CASSSSGRTGVTYEQYF. CDR3 coding DNA: TGTGCCAGCAGCTCTAGTGGCAGGACAGGGGTGACCTACGAGCAGTACTTC.

The chain is built from TRBV14 and TRBJ1-3, with TRBD1 identical over 7 bases. The CDR3 contains 15 residues. Germline CDR1 SGHDN, CDR2 FVKESK. The V gene end was trimmed by 3 bases and the J gene end by 6 bases; junction bases not matched to a gene: 8. This CDR3 is CASSQTGTVKNTIYF. The DNA of the CDR3 is TGTGCCAGCAGCCAGACCGGGACAGTAAAAAACACCATATATTTT. The variable domain in full, completed from reference TRBV14 and TRBJ1-3, reads EAGVTQFPSHSVIEKGQTVTLRCDPISGHDNLYWYRRVMGKEIKFLLHFVKESKQDESGMPNNRFLAERTGGTYSTLKVQPAELEDSGVYFCASSQTGTVKNTIYFGEGSWLTVV.

CDR3 sequence (DNA): TGTGCCAGCAGCTCCTTGCGGGACTACACCTACAATGAGCAGTTCTTC. Protein: CASSSLRDYTYNEQFF. The J gene is TRBJ2-1, the V gene TRBV5-4; TRBD2 aligns across 7 bases. Germline trimming cut 3 bases from V and 2 bases from J; bases unmatched to any gene: 8. Germline V gene lookup returns CDR1 SGHNT and CDR2 YYREEE (reference sequence). The CDR3 extends over 16 amino acids.

This clone was detected once. The rearrangement joins TRBV12-5 to TRBJ2-7; maybe TRBD1 (6 bases). The V and J ends lost 1 base and 3 bases respectively, with 13 bases between them. The CDR3 extends over 15 amino acids. Per the germline V gene, CDR1 is LGHNT and CDR2 is FRNRAP. The CDR3 sequence is CASGLAGTLGYEQYF. The DNA of the CDR3 is TGTGCTAGTGGTTTGGCCGGGACACTTGGCTACGAGCAGTACTTC.

This chain uses TRBV5-1 with TRBJ2-7, with 9 bases matching TRBD2. The CDR3 covers 14 residues. V lost 4 bases to trimming and J lost 5 bases; unmatched junction nucleotides: 7. In germline, CDR1 is SGHRS, CDR2 YFSETQ. The CDR3 protein is CASSAGTSWHEQYF. The CDR3 DNA is TGCGCCAGCAGCGCCGGGACTAGCTGGCACGAGCAGTACTTC.

The chain uses TRBV5-4 and TRBJ2-2, with TRBD1 as a possible D gene (6 bases). Germline V gene data show CDR1 as SGHNT and CDR2 as YYREEE (reference sequence). The CDR3 has 16 amino acids. V shed 2 bases and J shed 0 bases, with 11 bases lying between them. Here the CDR3 reads CASSFRRTANTGELFF. CDR3 coding DNA: TGTGCCAGCAGCTTCCGTCGGACAGCGAACACCGGGGAGCTGTTTTTT.

This clone has only one observation. This chain joins TRBV6-1 and TRBJ1-5; TRBD1 matches at 7 bases. Germline loops: CDR1 MNHNS, CDR2 SASEGT. CDR3 length equals 15 residues. V lost 6 bases and J lost 4; bases outside the gene matches: 9. The CDR3 sequence: CASRTRQGGNQPQHF. The CDR3 region has the DNA TGTGCCAGCAGAACTCGACAGGGTGGGAATCAGCCCCAGCATTTT.

With respect to this clone: Relative to the germline gene, one junction end is altered; a read error may explain this. This chain links TRBV19 with TRBJ1-1, with TRBD1 matching over 9 bases. CDR1 and CDR2 (germline): LNHDA, SQIVND (reference sequence). CDR3 size: 15 residues. The CDR3 DNA reads TGTGCCAGTAGTCCCGGACAGGGGATGAACACTGAAGTTTTCTTT. As protein: CASSPGQGMNTEVFF.

The gene calls are TRBV9 and TRBJ2-5, with no clear D. Germline CDR1 and CDR2: SGDLS and YYNGEE. V was trimmed by 1 base and J by 1 base, leaving 8 bases between them. This CDR3 has 14 residues. The CDR3 protein is CASSVSHSQETQYF. CDR3 nucleotide sequence: TGTGCCAGCAGCGTATCCCACAGCCAAGAGACCCAGTACTTC. Filled out from reference TRBV9 and TRBJ2-5, the complete variable domain reads DSGVTQTPKHLITATGQRVTLRCSPRSGDLSVYWYQQSLDQGLQFLIQYYNGEERAKGNILERFSAQQFPDLHSELNLSSLELGDSALYFCASSVSHSQETQYFGPGTRLLVL.

The chain recombines TRBV6-5 with TRBJ1-3; 9 nucleotides align to TRBD1. The CDR3 is 15 amino acids. The V segment lost 6 bases and the J segment 4 bases; nucleotides outside the gene matches: 7. Germline V gene sequence: CDR1 MNHEY, CDR2 SVGAGI. The CDR3 DNA sequence: TGTGCCAGCAGGCCGGGACAGGGTTACGGAAACACCATATATTTT. As protein: CASRPGQGYGNTIYF.

V and J are TRBV29-1 and TRBJ1-3, with D hard to call. The CDR3 covers 9 residues. Germline V gene sequence: CDR1 SQVTM, CDR2 ANQGSEA. Trimming took 3 bases from V and 9 from J, leaving 3 bases between them. CDR3 in DNA: TGCAGCGTTGATATCACCATATATTTT. Amino acid sequence: CSVDITIYF.

V and J are TRBV27 and TRBJ2-2, with 7 bases aligning to TRBD1. This CDR3 region has 16 residues. Losses at the gene ends were 6 bases for V and 2 bases for J; bases not matched to a gene: 9. Germline V gives CDR1 MNHEY, CDR2 SMNVEV (reference sequence). The CDR3 protein is CASSSPGTANTGELFF. Written as DNA, the CDR3 is TGTGCCAGCAGCTCCCCCGGGACAGCCAACACCGGGGAGCTGTTTTTT.

This clone was recorded once. V is TRBV5-1 and J is TRBJ2-3, with D unresolved. Trimming left V 3 bases short and J 2 bases short, with 13 bases between. Germline V lookup: CDR1 SGHRS, CDR2 YFSETQ. The CDR3 runs to 15 residues. The chain's CDR3 is CASSSSGRATDTQYF. The CDR3, as DNA: TGCGCCAGCAGCTCATCGGGTCGCGCCACAGATACGCAGTATTTT.

J is TRBJ2-2 and V is TRBV5-1, with TRBD1 matching 8 bases. Per the germline V gene, CDR1 is SGHRS and CDR2 is YFSETQ. This CDR3 is built from 15 residues. V shed 4 bases, J shed 1 base, and the junction held 3 bases outside the gene matches. CDR3 DNA: TGCGCCAGCAGCCAAGGACAGGGGAACACCGGGGAGCTGTTTTTT. Translating it yields CASSQGQGNTGELFF.

The rearrangement links TRBV4-1 to TRBJ2-5, with 7 bases fitting TRBD1. The DNA end is more similar to TRBJ2-7, so the J call may be wrong. This CDR3 region has 15 residues. Germline CDR1 MGHRA, CDR2 YSYEKL. CDR3 in DNA: TGCGCCAGCAGCCCCTCCGGGGACAGCTCCTACGAGCAGTACTTC. Translating gives CASSPSGDSSYEQYF.

The table lists this clone with a count of one. The chain uses TRBV11-3 and TRBJ2-7; 11 bases match TRBD2. V was clipped by 2 bases and J by 5 bases; unmatched bases: 8. The CDR3 runs 16 residues. The germline V gene has CDR1 SGHNT and CDR2 YENEEA. The CDR3 DNA sequence: TGTGCCAGCAGCTTAAGGGTAGCGGGAGGGCCGGACGAGCAGTACTTC. The encoded protein is CASSLRVAGGPDEQYF.

The gene calls are TRBV7-6 and TRBJ1-1, with D possibly being TRBD1 (5 bases). Trimming shortened V by 4 bases and J by 0 bases, and 9 bases separated the two germline ends. The CDR3 extends over 14 amino acids. Germline V CDR1 and CDR2: SGHVS, FNYEAQ. CDR3 DNA: TGTGCCAGCAGCTCGACAGAGATGAACACTGAAGCTTTCTTT. Amino acid sequence: CASSSTEMNTEAFF.